These 7 T cell receptor beta chains originate from one sample sequenced in a study of radiation and T cells in renal cell carcinoma. Noted time point: baseline pretreatment blood. Treatment specified: 15 Gy SBRT to primary tumor, nephrectomy 4 weeks later. The repertoire was sequenced with immunoSEQ multiplex PCR; TCRdb's copy has only in-frame clones and lacks some. The sample yields some 100,000 clones, 82% seen once. The sample here was blood, taken from a patient whose treatment included radiotherapy and nephrectomy. The receptors derive from a man in his fifties or sixties with renal cell carcinoma.

CDR3 sequence: CASSPAQGREQYF. The CDR3 nucleotides are TGTGCCAGCTCACCAGCACAGGGCCGCGAGCAGTACTTC. The rearrangement joins TRBV18 to TRBJ2-7; possibly TRBD1 for D (6 bases). The V gene lost 2 bases and the J gene lost 6 bases, with 11 bases spanning the gap. The CDR3 has 13 amino acids. CDR1 and CDR2 (germline): KGHSH, LQKENI.

This sequence joins TRBV6-1 and TRBJ1-3; a possible D gene is TRBD1 (5 bases). The germline gives CDR1 MNHNS, CDR2 SASEGT. Deletions cut 5 bases from V and 1 base from J, with 12 bases between. This CDR3 spans 15 amino acids. CDR3 sequence reads: CASSPQGGSGNTIYF. In nucleotides, the CDR3 is TGTGCCAGCAGTCCGCAGGGTGGGTCTGGAAACACCATATATTTT.

The chain couples TRBV4-1 to TRBJ2-2, with D unclear. The CDR3 has 14 amino acids. The ends were cut back, 6 bases at V and 1 base at J, with 9 bases in the middle. The V gene's germline CDR1 is MGHRA and CDR2 YSYEKL. The CDR3 loop reads CASRNQENTGELFF. The CDR3 DNA reads as TGCGCCAGCAGAAACCAGGAGAACACCGGGGAGCTGTTTTTT.

V is TRBV5-4 and J is TRBJ1-2, with 10 bases identical to TRBD1. Germline lookup yields CDR1 SGHNT and CDR2 YYREEE (reference sequence). The ends lost 3 bases at V and 7 bases at J; junction bases unmatched: 9. This CDR3 has 15 residues. The CDR3 sequence is CASSSDRDRGPGYTF. The CDR3, as DNA: TGTGCCAGCAGCTCGGACCGGGACAGGGGCCCTGGCTACACCTTC.

The J gene is TRBJ2-7, the V gene TRBV7-9; the match to TRBD1 covers 9 bases. CDR3 length: 14 residues. J lost 5 bases, V lost 4 bases, and 6 bases had no gene match. Per the germline V gene, CDR1 is SEHNR and CDR2 is FQNEAQ (reference sequence). Here the CDR3 DNA reads TGTGCCAGCAGCTCTTCCGGGACAGGGAACGAGCAGTACTTC. Protein: CASSSSGTGNEQYF.

CDR3 in DNA: TGTGCCAGCAGTGAAGCGGCGGTTATGGGACAGGGGATGAAGGATAGCAATCAGCCCCAGCATTTT. It translates to CASSEAAVMGQGMKDSNQPQHF. The gene calls are TRBV6-1 and TRBJ1-5, with 10 bases identical to TRBD1. This CDR3 has 22 residues. CDR1 and CDR2 (germline): MNHNS, SASEGT. J was trimmed by 0 bases and V by 0 bases; bases with no gene match: 17.

This clone appeared once. The chain is built from TRBV5-4 and TRBJ1-2, with unresolved D. V lost 4 bases and J 4 bases, leaving 11 bases between the germline ends. Germline CDR1 is SGHNT and CDR2 is YYREEE (reference sequence). The CDR3 length is 13 residues. The CDR3 here is CASSTTLGYGYTF. In DNA, the CDR3 is TGTGCCAGCAGCACGACACTGGGCTATGGCTACACCTTC.